This T cell receptor beta chain was documented in a study of cytomegalovirus exposure and HLA in healthy donors. This clone has just a few counts. The PCR made use of 60 Vbeta and 13 Jbeta primers. As handled by the study authors: As a later analysis found, there were about 80 million unique TCR beta chains, of which roughly 11 million were shared. Here immunoSEQ multiplex PCR was the method, and the copy in TCRdb shows in-frame clones only, minus some. The V and J calls and the clone size are those of that table, but D and trimming were determined from the DNA. The sample records 90,000 to 100,000 clones, 50% to 75% being singletons. V was trimmed by 5 bases and J by 3 bases, leaving 14 bases between them. The CDR3 is 14 residues long. In germline, CDR1 is MNHNS, CDR2 SASEGT.

This rearrangement joins TRBV6-1 to TRBJ2-7, with a weak D call TRBD1 (6 bases). The sample taken for sequencing was PBMCs. The source is a man aged 30-40 years in good health and CMV-seronegative. The CDR3: CASSPRTDLYEQYF. The CDR3 DNA follows: TGTGCCAGCAGTCCCCGGACAGACCTCTACGAGCAGTACTTC.